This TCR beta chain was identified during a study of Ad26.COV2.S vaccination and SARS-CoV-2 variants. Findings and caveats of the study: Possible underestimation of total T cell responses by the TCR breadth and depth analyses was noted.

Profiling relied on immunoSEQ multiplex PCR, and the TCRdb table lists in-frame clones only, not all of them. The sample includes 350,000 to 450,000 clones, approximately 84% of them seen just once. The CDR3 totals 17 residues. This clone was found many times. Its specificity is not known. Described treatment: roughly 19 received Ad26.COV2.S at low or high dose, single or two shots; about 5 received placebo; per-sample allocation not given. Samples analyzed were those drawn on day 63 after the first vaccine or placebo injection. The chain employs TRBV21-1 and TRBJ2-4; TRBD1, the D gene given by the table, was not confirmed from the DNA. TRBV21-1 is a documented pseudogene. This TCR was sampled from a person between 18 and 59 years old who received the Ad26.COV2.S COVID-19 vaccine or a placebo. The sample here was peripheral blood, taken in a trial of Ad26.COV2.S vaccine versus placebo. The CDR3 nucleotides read TGTGCCAGCAGCAAAGCCTGGGACAGGGCAGCCAAAAACATTCAGTACTTC. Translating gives CASSKAWDRAAKNIQYF.